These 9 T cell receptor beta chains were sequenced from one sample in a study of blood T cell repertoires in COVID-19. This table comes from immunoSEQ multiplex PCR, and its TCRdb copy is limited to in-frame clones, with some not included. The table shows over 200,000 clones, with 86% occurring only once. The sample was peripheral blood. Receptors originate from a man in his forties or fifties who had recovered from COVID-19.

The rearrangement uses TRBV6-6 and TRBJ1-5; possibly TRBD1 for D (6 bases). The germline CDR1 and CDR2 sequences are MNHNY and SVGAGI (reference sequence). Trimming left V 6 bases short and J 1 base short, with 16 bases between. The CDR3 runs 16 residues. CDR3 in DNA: TGTGCCAGCAGCCAACCGGGGGGCCCAAGCAATCAGCCCCAGCATTTT. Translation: CASSQPGGPSNQPQHF.

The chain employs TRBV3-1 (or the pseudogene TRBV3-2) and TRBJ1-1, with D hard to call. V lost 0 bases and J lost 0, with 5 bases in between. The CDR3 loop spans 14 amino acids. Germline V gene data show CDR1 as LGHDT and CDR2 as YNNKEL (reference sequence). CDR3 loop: CASSQDGMNTEAFF. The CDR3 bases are TGTGCCAGCAGCCAAGACGGGATGAACACTGAAGCTTTCTTT.

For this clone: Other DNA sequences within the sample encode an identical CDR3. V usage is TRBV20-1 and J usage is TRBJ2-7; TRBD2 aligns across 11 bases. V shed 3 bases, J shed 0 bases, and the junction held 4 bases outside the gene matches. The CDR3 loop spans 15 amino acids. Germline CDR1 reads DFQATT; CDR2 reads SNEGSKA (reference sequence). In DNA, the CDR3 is TGCAGTGCTAGTAGCGGGAGGGGAAGCTCCTACGAGCAGTACTTC. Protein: CSASSGRGSSYEQYF.

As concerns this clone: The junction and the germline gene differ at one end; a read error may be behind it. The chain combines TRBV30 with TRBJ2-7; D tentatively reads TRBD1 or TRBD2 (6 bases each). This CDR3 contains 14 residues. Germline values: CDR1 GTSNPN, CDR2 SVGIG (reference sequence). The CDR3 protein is CAGRIGTQAYEQYF. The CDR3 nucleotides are TGTGCCGGGAGGATTGGGACACAGGCCTACGAGCAGTACTTC.

The CDR3 DNA sequence: TGCAGTGCTAGTGACAGGGTTTCCATTCAGTACTTC. Amino acids: CSASDRVSIQYF. The chain has TRBV20-1 and TRBJ2-4; 7 nucleotides match TRBD1. With 3 bases clipped from V and 9 bases from J, the junction kept 5 bases outside the gene matches. This CDR3 spans 12 amino acids. CDR1 and CDR2 (germline): DFQATT, SNEGSKA (reference sequence).

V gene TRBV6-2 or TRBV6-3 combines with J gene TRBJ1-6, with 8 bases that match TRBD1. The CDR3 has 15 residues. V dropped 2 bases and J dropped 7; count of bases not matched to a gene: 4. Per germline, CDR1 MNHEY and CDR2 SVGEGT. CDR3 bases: TGTGCCAGCAGTTACCAGGGGGCCGGGAATTCACCCCTCCACTTT. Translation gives CASSYQGAGNSPLHF.

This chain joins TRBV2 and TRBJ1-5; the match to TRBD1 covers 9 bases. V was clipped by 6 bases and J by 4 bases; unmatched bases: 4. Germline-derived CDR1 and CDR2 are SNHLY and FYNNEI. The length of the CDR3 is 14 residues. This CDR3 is CASRVTGGNQPQHF. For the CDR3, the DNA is TGTGCCAGCAGGGTGACAGGGGGTAATCAGCCCCAGCATTTT.

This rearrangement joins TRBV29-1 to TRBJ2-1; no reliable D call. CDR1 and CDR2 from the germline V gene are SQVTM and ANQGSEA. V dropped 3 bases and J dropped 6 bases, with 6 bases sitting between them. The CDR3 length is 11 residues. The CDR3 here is CSVDRINEQFF. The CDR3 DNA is TGCAGCGTTGACAGAATCAATGAGCAGTTCTTC.

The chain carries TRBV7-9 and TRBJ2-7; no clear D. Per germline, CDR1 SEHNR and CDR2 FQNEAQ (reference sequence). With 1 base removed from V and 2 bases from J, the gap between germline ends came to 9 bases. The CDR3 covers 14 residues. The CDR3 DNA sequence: TGTGCCAGCAGCTTAGGTGCCAGAACCTACGAGCAGTACTTC. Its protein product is CASSLGARTYEQYF.